This is a list of T cell receptor beta chains from one sample in a study of T-cell reconstitution after alpha-beta-depleted transplantation in children. TCRdb called the PCR reads again in MiXCR, with one record for every CDR3 protein. In the table there are about 980,000 distinct CDR3 sequences, about 29% of which are singletons. The sample here was PBMCs, mostly from graft donor cells, taken 360 days after TCRalphabeta/CD19-depleted stem cell transplant. Source of these receptors: a boy under two years old who had a stem cell transplant for SCID, so the T cells may come from the graft donor. Each CDR3 is given with its conserved first and last residue. The D gene is left open where the match is weak. Expanded clones are given a class, and other clones once, few, many or no size at all.

V: TRBV28
J: TRBJ2-5
length: 13
size: few
D: NA
CDR3: CASSRTGTETQYF
DNA: TGTGCCAGCAGCCGTACAGGGACGGAGACCCAGTACTTC

V: TRBV6-1
J: TRBJ2-3
length: 15
size: NA
D: TRBD1
CDR3: CASSRQGAHTDTQYF
DNA: TGTGCCAGCAGTCGACAGGGGGCCCACACAGATACGCAGTATTTT

V: TRBV3-1
J: TRBJ2-7
length: 13
size: few
D: NA
CDR3: CASSHVGSYEQYF
DNA: TGTGCCAGCAGCCATGTGGGGTCCTACGAGCAGTACTTC

V: TRBV12-3/TRBV12-4
J: TRBJ2-1
length: 14
size: NA
D: TRBD2
CDR3: CASSGGTSGGARFF
DNA: TGTGCCAGCAGTGGGGGGACTAGCGGGGGGGCAAGGTTCTTC

V: TRBV20-1
J: TRBJ2-5
length: 15
size: NA
D: NA
CDR3: CSASPFGGPGETQYF
DNA: TGCAGTGCTAGCCCCTTTGGGGGGCCGGGGGAGACCCAGTACTTC

V: TRBV12-3/TRBV12-4
J: TRBJ2-1
length: 15
size: many
D: NA
CDR3: CASSLTSLSYNEQFF
DNA: TGTGCCAGCAGTTTAACTAGTTTATCCTACAATGAGCAGTTCTTC

V: TRBV12-3/TRBV12-4
J: TRBJ1-1
length: 14
size: few
D: NA
CDR3: CASKGWSGDTEAFF
DNA: TGTGCCAGCAAAGGATGGTCAGGGGACACTGAAGCTTTCTTT

V: TRBV29-1
J: TRBJ2-5
length: 16
size: once
D: TRBD2
CDR3: CSAVVHGEGIQETQYF
DNA: TGCAGCGCCGTTGTACACGGGGAGGGGATCCAAGAGACCCAGTACTTC

V: TRBV12-3/TRBV12-4
J: TRBJ2-3
length: 14
size: few
D: TRBD2
CDR3: CASASSGGADTQYF
DNA: TGTGCCAGCGCATCTAGCGGGGGGGCAGATACGCAGTATTTT

V: TRBV10-3
J: TRBJ2-3
length: 16
size: NA
D: TRBD2
CDR3: CAISESTSGVLDTQYF
DNA: TGTGCCATCAGTGAGTCGACTAGCGGGGTCCTGGATACGCAGTATTTT

V: TRBV20-1
J: TRBJ2-2
length: 13
size: NA
D: NA
CDR3: CSARVRDTGELFF
DNA: TGCAGTGCTAGAGTTAGGGACACCGGGGAGCTGTTTTTT

V: TRBV25-1
J: TRBJ2-1
length: 19
size: NA
D: TRBD1
CDR3: CASSGSMGSWTGYDNEQFF
DNA: TGTGCCAGCAGTGGTTCAATGGGAAGCTGGACAGGGTACGACAATGAGCAGTTCTTC

V: TRBV15
J: TRBJ2-1
length: 15
size: NA
D: TRBD1
CDR3: CATSRVHRGINEQFF
DNA: TGTGCCACCAGCAGAGTTCACAGGGGAATCAATGAGCAGTTCTTC

V: TRBV24-1
J: TRBJ2-5
length: 15
size: few
D: NA
CDR3: CATSDRTLTSSTQYF
DNA: TGTGCCACCAGTGACCGAACCCTGACTAGTTCAACCCAGTACTTC

V: TRBV28
J: TRBJ2-3
length: 14
size: NA
D: NA
CDR3: CASSISRGRRAQYF
DNA: TGTGCCAGCAGTATCTCGCGAGGGAGGAGGGCGCAGTATTTT

V: TRBV4-3
J: TRBJ1-4
length: 14
size: NA
D: NA
CDR3: CASSQNSLVEKLFF
DNA: TGCGCCAGCAGCCAAAACAGTTTGGTCGAAAAACTGTTTTTT

V: TRBV7-2
J: TRBJ2-3
length: 14
size: few
D: NA
CDR3: CASSNDVLTDTQYF
DNA: TGTGCCAGCAGCAATGATGTTCTCACAGATACGCAGTATTTT

V: TRBV24-1
J: TRBJ1-2
length: 16
size: few
D: NA
CDR3: CATSDPESTGYYGYTF
DNA: TGTGCCACCAGTGATCCCGAATCTACAGGGTACTATGGCTACACCTTC

V: TRBV28
J: TRBJ2-7
length: 15
size: NA
D: NA
CDR3: CASSPSGVDRNEQYF
DNA: TGTGCCAGCAGCCCCTCGGGAGTGGATAGGAACGAGCAGTACTTC

V: TRBV2
J: TRBJ1-1
length: 15
size: NA
D: NA
CDR3: CASLVASRDNTEAFF
DNA: TGTGCCAGCCTGGTGGCGTCAAGGGATAACACTGAAGCTTTCTTT

V: TRBV15
J: TRBJ2-7
length: 14
size: NA
D: NA
CDR3: CATSTPDIYYEQYF
DNA: TGTGCCACCAGCACGCCGGACATCTACTACGAGCAGTACTTC

V: TRBV4-2
J: TRBJ2-7
length: 12
size: few
D: NA
CDR3: CASSYGETVKYF
DNA: TGTGCCAGCAGCTATGGGGAGACAGTGAAGTACTTC

V: TRBV28
J: TRBJ1-1
length: 12
size: NA
D: TRBD1
CDR3: CASSLGQPEAFF
DNA: TGTGCCAGCAGTTTGGGACAGCCTGAAGCTTTCTTT

V: TRBV6-1
J: TRBJ1-6
length: 16
size: few
D: NA
CDR3: CASRLSWASYNSPLHF
DNA: TGTGCCAGCAGGCTCAGCTGGGCCTCCTATAATTCACCCCTCCACTTT

V: TRBV7-2
J: TRBJ2-1
length: 15
size: few
D: TRBD2
CDR3: CASSPVGTTVNEQFF
DNA: TGTGCCAGCAGCCCGGTCGGGACTACGGTCAATGAGCAGTTCTTC

V: TRBV6-5
J: TRBJ1-1
length: 13
size: NA
D: NA
CDR3: CASSYPGGGGAFF
DNA: TGTGCCAGCAGTTATCCCGGAGGGGGTGGAGCTTTCTTT

V: TRBV20-1
J: TRBJ1-1
length: 12
size: NA
D: TRBD1
CDR3: CSAAGGVRNAFF
DNA: TGCAGTGCAGCAGGGGGGGTACGGAATGCTTTCTTT

V: TRBV24-1
J: TRBJ2-5
length: 18
size: once
D: TRBD2
CDR3: CATSAPGASGGAQETQYF
DNA: TGTGCCACCAGTGCCCCTGGGGCTAGCGGGGGGGCCCAGGAGACCCAGTACTTC

V: TRBV28
J: TRBJ1-2
length: 14
size: NA
D: NA
CDR3: CASTSDGINYGYTF
DNA: TGTGCCAGCACCTCCGACGGGATTAACTATGGCTACACCTTC

V: TRBV12-3/TRBV12-4
J: TRBJ2-3
length: 16
size: NA
D: TRBD2
CDR3: CASSLGRGVVTDTQYF
DNA: TGTGCCAGCAGTTTAGGTCGGGGGGTAGTAACAGATACGCAGTATTTT

V: TRBV29-1
J: TRBJ2-2
length: 15
size: NA
D: NA
CDR3: CSVEGGLHEAGELFF
DNA: TGCAGCGTTGAAGGTGGGCTCCATGAAGCCGGGGAGCTGTTTTTT

V: TRBV7-7
J: TRBJ2-5
length: 13
size: few
D: NA
CDR3: CASSQGTLETQYF
DNA: TGTGCCAGCAGCCAAGGGACTCTTGAGACCCAGTACTTC

V: TRBV6-4
J: TRBJ2-1
length: 15
size: NA
D: TRBD1
CDR3: CASSGQGATYNEQFF
DNA: TGTGCCAGCAGCGGACAGGGGGCCACCTACAATGAGCAGTTCTTC

V: TRBV20-1
J: TRBJ1-5
length: 17
size: NA
D: TRBD1
CDR3: CSAGWTGDAYSNQPQHF
DNA: TGCAGTGCTGGATGGACAGGGGACGCTTATAGCAATCAGCCCCAGCATTTT

V: TRBV10-3
J: TRBJ2-7
length: 14
size: NA
D: NA
CDR3: CAISSTVAPYEQYF
DNA: TGTGCCATCAGTTCGACTGTGGCTCCCTACGAGCAGTACTTC

V: TRBV28
J: TRBJ1-4
length: 14
size: NA
D: NA
CDR3: CASTLEKSGEKLFF
DNA: TGTGCCAGCACCCTGGAGAAGTCTGGTGAAAAACTGTTTTTT

V: TRBV7-7
J: TRBJ2-2
length: 16
size: NA
D: TRBD2
CDR3: CASSPGLAGGRRELFF
DNA: TGTGCCAGCAGCCCGGGACTAGCGGGGGGAAGAAGGGAGCTGTTTTTT

V: TRBV13
J: TRBJ2-7
length: 14
size: once
D: TRBD1
CDR3: CASSFSTGSYEQYF
DNA: TGTGCCAGCAGCTTTTCGACAGGGAGTTACGAGCAGTACTTC

V: TRBV6-1
J: TRBJ2-2
length: 15
size: few
D: NA
CDR3: CASSGRHSGAGELFF
DNA: TGTGCCAGCAGTGGGAGACACTCTGGGGCCGGGGAGCTGTTTTTT

V: TRBV5-5
J: TRBJ2-3
length: 13
size: few
D: NA
CDR3: CASSPTRLDTQYF
DNA: TGTGCCAGCAGCCCGACTAGGCTAGATACGCAGTATTTT